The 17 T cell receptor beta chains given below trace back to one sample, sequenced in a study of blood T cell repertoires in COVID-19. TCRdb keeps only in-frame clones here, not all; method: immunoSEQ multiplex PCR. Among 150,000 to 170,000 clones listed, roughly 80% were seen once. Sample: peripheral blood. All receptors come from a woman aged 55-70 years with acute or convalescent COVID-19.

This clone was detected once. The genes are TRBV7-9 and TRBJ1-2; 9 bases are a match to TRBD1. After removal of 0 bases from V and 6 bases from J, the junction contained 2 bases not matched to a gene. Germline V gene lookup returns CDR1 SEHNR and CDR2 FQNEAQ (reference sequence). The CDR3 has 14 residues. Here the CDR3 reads CASSLAGTGNGYTF. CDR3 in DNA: TGTGCCAGCAGCTTAGCGGGGACAGGGAATGGCTACACCTTC.

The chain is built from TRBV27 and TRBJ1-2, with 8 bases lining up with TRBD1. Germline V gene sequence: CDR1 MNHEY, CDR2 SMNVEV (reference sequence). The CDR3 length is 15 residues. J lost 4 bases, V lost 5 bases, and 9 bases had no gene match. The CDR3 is CASSPATGVIYGYTF. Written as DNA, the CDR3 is TGTGCCAGCAGTCCGGCGACAGGGGTTATCTATGGCTACACCTTC.

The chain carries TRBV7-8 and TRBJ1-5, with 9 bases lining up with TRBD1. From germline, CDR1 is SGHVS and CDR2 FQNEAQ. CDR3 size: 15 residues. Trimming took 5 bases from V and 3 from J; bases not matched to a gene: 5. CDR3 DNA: TGTGCCAGCAGCAGGACAGGGGCAAACAATCAGCCCCAGCATTTT. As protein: CASSRTGANNQPQHF.

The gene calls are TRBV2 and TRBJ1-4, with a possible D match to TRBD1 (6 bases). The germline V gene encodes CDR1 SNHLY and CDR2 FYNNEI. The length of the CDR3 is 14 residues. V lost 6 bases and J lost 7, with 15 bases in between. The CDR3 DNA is TGTGCCAGCAGGGCAGGGGCAGCTAGTGAAAAACTGTTTTTT. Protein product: CASRAGAASEKLFF.

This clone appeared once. The CDR3 region has the DNA TGCGCCAGCAGTGAGTCCGGCAGGGTGGCTGAAGCTTTCTTT. Translated: CASSESGRVAEAFF. This chain joins TRBV10-1 and TRBJ1-1; D may be TRBD1 (5 bases). V was shortened by 0 bases and J by 6 bases, with 11 bases between the two germline ends. This CDR3 is built from 14 residues. Germline loops: CDR1 WNHNN, CDR2 SYGVQD (reference sequence).

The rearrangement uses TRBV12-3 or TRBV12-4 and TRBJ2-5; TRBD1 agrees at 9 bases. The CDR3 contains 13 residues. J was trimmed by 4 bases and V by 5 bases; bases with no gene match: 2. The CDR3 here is CASSRQGGETQYF. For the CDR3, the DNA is TGTGCCAGCAGTCGACAGGGGGGAGAGACCCAGTACTTC.

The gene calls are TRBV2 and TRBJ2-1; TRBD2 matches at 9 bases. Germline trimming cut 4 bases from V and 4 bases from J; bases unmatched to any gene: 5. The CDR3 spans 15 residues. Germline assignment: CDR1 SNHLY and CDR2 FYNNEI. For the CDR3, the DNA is TGTGCCAGCAGTGGTGCGGGGGGGCGATACAATGAGCAGTTCTTC. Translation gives CASSGAGGRYNEQFF.

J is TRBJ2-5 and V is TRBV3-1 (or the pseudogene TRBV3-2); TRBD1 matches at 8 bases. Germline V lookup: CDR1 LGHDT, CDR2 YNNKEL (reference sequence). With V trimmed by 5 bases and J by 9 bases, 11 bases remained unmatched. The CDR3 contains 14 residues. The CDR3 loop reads CASSGTGVGWAQYF. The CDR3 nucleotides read TGTGCCAGCAGCGGGACAGGTGTTGGCTGGGCCCAGTACTTC.

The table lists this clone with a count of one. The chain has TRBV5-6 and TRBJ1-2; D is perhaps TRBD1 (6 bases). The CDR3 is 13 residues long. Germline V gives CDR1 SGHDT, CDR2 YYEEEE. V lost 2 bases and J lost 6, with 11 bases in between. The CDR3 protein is CASSFIQGDGYTF. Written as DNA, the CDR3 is TGTGCCAGCAGCTTCATACAGGGAGATGGCTACACCTTC.

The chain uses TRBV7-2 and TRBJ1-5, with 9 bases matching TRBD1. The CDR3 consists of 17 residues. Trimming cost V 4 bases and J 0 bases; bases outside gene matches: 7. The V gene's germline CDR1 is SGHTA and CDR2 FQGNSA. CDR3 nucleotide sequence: TGTGCCAGCAGCTCGGACAGGGGACTTATTAGCAATCAGCCCCAGCATTTT. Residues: CASSSDRGLISNQPQHF.

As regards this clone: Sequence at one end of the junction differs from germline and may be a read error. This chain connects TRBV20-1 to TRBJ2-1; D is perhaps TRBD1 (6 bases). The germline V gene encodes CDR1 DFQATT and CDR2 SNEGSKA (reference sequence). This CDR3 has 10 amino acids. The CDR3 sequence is CSARDTVNLF. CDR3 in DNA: TGCAGTGCCCGGGACACCGTAAATCTCTTC.

CDR3: CAGTGDSYEQYV. CDR3 DNA sequence: TGTGCCGGGACAGGCGATAGTTACGAGCAGTACGTC. This chain connects TRBV30 to TRBJ2-7, with 8 bases matching TRBD1. The CDR3 length is 12 residues. Germline V gene data show CDR1 as GTSNPN and CDR2 as SVGIG (reference sequence). V lost 8 bases to trimming and J lost 4 bases; unmatched junction nucleotides: 7.

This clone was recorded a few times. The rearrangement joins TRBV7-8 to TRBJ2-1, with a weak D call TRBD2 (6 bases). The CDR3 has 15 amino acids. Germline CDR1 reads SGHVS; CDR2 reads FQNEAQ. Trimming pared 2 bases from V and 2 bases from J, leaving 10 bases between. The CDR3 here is CASSLQTSPYNEQFF. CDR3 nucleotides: TGTGCCAGCAGCTTACAAACTAGCCCCTACAATGAGCAGTTCTTC.

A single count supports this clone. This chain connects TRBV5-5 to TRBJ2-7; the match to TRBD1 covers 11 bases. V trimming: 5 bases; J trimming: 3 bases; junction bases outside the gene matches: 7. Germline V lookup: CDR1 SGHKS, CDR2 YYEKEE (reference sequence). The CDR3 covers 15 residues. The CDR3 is CASRLGQGAIYEQYV. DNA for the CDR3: TGTGCCAGCAGACTCGGACAGGGGGCGATCTACGAGCAGTACGTC.

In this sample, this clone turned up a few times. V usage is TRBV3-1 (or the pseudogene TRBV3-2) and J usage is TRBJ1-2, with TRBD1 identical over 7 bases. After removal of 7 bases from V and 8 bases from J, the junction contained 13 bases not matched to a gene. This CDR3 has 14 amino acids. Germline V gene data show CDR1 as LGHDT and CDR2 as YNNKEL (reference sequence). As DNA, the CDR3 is TGTGCCAGCAACTGGAATACAGGGGTTGGCGGCTACACCTTC. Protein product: CASNWNTGVGGYTF.

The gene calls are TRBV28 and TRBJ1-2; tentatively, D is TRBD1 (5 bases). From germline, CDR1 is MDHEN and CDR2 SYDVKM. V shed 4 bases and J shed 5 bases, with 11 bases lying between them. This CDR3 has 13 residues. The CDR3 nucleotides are TGTGCCAGCAGTTCAGGGCAGTCTTATGGCTACACCTTC. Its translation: CASSSGQSYGYTF.

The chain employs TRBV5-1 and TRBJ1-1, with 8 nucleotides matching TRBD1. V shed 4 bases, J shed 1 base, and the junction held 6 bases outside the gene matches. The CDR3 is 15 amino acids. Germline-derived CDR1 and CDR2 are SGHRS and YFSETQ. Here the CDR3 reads CASSLDGQGNTEAFF. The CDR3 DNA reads TGCGCCAGCAGCCTAGATGGACAGGGGAACACTGAAGCTTTCTTT.